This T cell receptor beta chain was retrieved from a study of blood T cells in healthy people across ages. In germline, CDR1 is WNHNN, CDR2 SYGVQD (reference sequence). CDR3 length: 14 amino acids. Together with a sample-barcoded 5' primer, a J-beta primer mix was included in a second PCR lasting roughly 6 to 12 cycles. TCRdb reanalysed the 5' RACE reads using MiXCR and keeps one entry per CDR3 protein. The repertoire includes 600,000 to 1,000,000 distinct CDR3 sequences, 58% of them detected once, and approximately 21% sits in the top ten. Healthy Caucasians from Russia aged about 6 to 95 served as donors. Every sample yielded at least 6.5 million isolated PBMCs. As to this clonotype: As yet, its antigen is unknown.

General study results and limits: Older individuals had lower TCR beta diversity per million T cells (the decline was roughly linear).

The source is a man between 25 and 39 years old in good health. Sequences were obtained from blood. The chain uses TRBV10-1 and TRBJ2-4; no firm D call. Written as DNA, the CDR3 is TGCCCCCTGAGGCAACCGCTAGCCAAAAACATTCAGTACTTC. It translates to CPLRQPLAKNIQYF.